These 21 T cell receptor beta chains were sequenced from one sample in a study of OX40 agonist ivuxolimab in advanced cancers. Libraries were prepared by immunoSEQ multiplex PCR; TCRdb keeps only in-frame clonotypes and omits some of them. The table has about 72,000 clones, 80% to 90% seen once. The sequenced sample was CD4+ or CD8+ T cells sorted from blood, obtained in a trial of the OX40 agonist ivuxolimab. The receptors were sampled from an adult with an advanced solid tumor such as melanoma, head and neck, liver or kidney cancer.

The CDR3 DNA follows: TGTGCCAGCTCACTAGGACTAACCGGGGAGCTGTTTTTT. Protein: CASSLGLTGELFF. The chain carries TRBV18 and TRBJ2-2; tentative D call: TRBD2 (6 bases). The CDR3 extends over 13 amino acids. Germline CDR1 and CDR2: KGHSH and LQKENI. The germline V and J ends were trimmed by 4 bases and 5 bases, with 8 bases remaining between them. Looking up the rest from reference TRBV18 and TRBJ2-2 gives the full variable domain: NAGVMQNPRHLVRRRGQEARLRCSPMKGHSHVYWYRQLPEEGLKFMVYLQKENIIDESGMPKERFSAEFPKEGPSILRIQQVVRGDSAAYFCASSLGLTGELFFGEGSRLTVL.

The V call is TRBV18, the J call TRBJ1-4, with D perhaps matching TRBD1 (5 bases). V was pared by 2 bases and J by 8 bases, with 12 bases between. Germline assignment: CDR1 KGHSH and CDR2 LQKENI. The CDR3 sequence is 14 residues long. The CDR3 DNA reads TGTGCCAGCTCACCAACTTTCCGGGGCGAAAAACTGTTTTTT. Its translation is CASSPTFRGEKLFF. Using reference TRBV18 and TRBJ1-4 for the parts outside the CDR3, the full variable domain is NAGVMQNPRHLVRRRGQEARLRCSPMKGHSHVYWYRQLPEEGLKFMVYLQKENIIDESGMPKERFSAEFPKEGPSILRIQQVVRGDSAAYFCASSPTFRGEKLFFGSGTQLSVL.

The CDR3 nucleotides are TGTGCCAGTAGTATGCAGGACTGGGGGACCCAGTACTTC. This gives the protein CASSMQDWGTQYF. The chain employs TRBV19 and TRBJ2-5; the D gene is possibly TRBD2 (5 bases). The CDR3 is 13 residues long. In germline, CDR1 is LNHDA, CDR2 SQIVND (reference sequence). Trimming removed 3 bases at V and 7 bases at J, with 12 bases between.

This clone was observed a few times. The CDR3 region is CASSFSDQGPQHF. The CDR3 DNA reads TGTGCCAGCAGCTTCAGCGATCAAGGGCCCCAGCATTTT. The rearrangement joins TRBV5-6 to TRBJ1-5, with D hard to call. Germline assignment: CDR1 SGHDT and CDR2 YYEEEE. V lost 2 bases, J lost 9 bases, and 12 bases lay in between. The CDR3 consists of 13 residues.

The V gene is TRBV6-1, the J gene TRBJ2-1; D not certain. Germline-derived CDR1 and CDR2 are MNHNS and SASEGT. The CDR3 extends over 11 amino acids. Trimming pared 7 bases from V and 1 base from J, leaving 2 bases between. CDR3 residues: CASMSYNEQFF. The CDR3 DNA reads TGTGCCAGCATGTCCTACAATGAGCAGTTCTTC.

This clone was seen once. The J gene is TRBJ1-2, the V gene TRBV5-4; 8 bases agree with TRBD1. This CDR3 is 14 amino acids long. Germline CDR1 and CDR2: SGHNT and YYREEE (reference sequence). V lost 4 bases and J lost 5; bases outside the gene matches: 7. The CDR3 loop is CASSPGQGNYGYTF. CDR3 bases: TGTGCCAGCAGCCCCGGACAGGGAAATTATGGCTACACCTTC.

The chain is built from TRBV4-2 and TRBJ2-3; TRBD2 agrees at 10 bases. V shed 8 bases, J shed 7 bases, and the junction held 12 bases outside the gene matches. CDR3 length equals 15 residues. Germline assignment: CDR1 LGHNA and CDR2 YNFKEQ. Here the CDR3 reads CASAEELAGVNTQYF. The CDR3 nucleotides are TGTGCCAGCGCTGAGGAGCTAGCGGGAGTAAATACGCAGTATTTT.

CDR3 coding DNA: TGTGCCAGCAGCTTTCCCCTCGGGGGATATAACACTGAAGCTTTCTTT. Its protein is CASSFPLGGYNTEAFF. The chain couples TRBV6-6 to TRBJ1-1, with a tentative D call TRBD1 (5 bases). Trimming took 6 bases from V and 2 from J, leaving 19 bases between them. Germline V lookup: CDR1 MNHNY, CDR2 SVGAGI (reference sequence). The CDR3 covers 16 residues.

The gene calls are TRBV7-8 and TRBJ2-7; TRBD2 might be the D (5 bases). The CDR3 contains 11 residues. Trimming took off 2 bases at V and 10 bases at J, with 9 bases between the two ends. Per germline, CDR1 SGHVS and CDR2 FQNEAQ. The CDR3 bases are TGTGCCAGCAGCTTACGGTCGGGACAGTACTTC. Translated: CASSLRSGQYF.

This chain uses TRBV6-1 with TRBJ2-1, with 7 bases lining up with TRBD1. Germline-derived CDR1 and CDR2 are MNHNS and SASEGT. The CDR3 is 13 residues long. Trimming cost V 8 bases and J 6 bases; bases outside gene matches: 7. CDR3 in DNA: TGTGCCAGCTTGCGACAGGGCGGCAATGAGCAGTTCTTC. It translates to CASLRQGGNEQFF.

V and J are TRBV6-1 and TRBJ1-2; weak D call: TRBD1 (5 bases). V was cut by 0 bases and J by 5 bases, with 16 bases left in between. This CDR3 region has 16 residues. Germline loops: CDR1 MNHNS, CDR2 SASEGT. The CDR3 spells CASSEARPGVGYGYTF. In DNA form, the CDR3 reads TGTGCCAGCAGTGAAGCGCGACCGGGGGTCGGGTATGGCTACACCTTC.

This clone was seen a few times. The rearrangement uses TRBV29-1 and TRBJ2-7, with 7 bases that match TRBD1. The CDR3 has 12 amino acids. J gave up 3 bases and V 4 bases, and 3 bases lay outside the gene matches. Per germline, CDR1 SQVTM and CDR2 ANQGSEA. The CDR3 DNA follows: TGCAGCGTTGGGGGACAGCTCTACGAGCAGTACTTC. Amino acid sequence: CSVGGQLYEQYF.

This clone was counted once. The V call is TRBV5-1, the J call TRBJ2-5, with TRBD1 matching 7 bases. The CDR3 is made up of 15 amino acids. The V and J ends lost 0 bases and 5 bases, in that order; junction bases with no gene match: 7. In germline, CDR1 is SGHRS, CDR2 YFSETQ. The CDR3 nucleotides are TGCGCCAGCAGCTTGGGACGAGGACAGGCGGAGACCCAGTACTTC. Translating it yields CASSLGRGQAETQYF.

On this clone: Other nucleotide sequences from this sample produce the same CDR3. The CDR3 protein is CASSLGTGGNTIYF. The CDR3 DNA follows: TGCGCCAGCAGCTTGGGTACTGGGGGAAACACCATATATTTT. This chain connects TRBV5-1 to TRBJ1-3; D uncertain. Germline V gene lookup returns CDR1 SGHRS and CDR2 YFSETQ. V shed 0 bases and J shed 4 bases, with 8 bases lying between them. CDR3 size: 14 residues.

V and J are TRBV30 and TRBJ1-5, with 9 bases that match TRBD1. Germline trimming cut 3 bases from V and 11 bases from J; bases unmatched to any gene: 8. This CDR3 is built from 13 residues. Germline V lookup: CDR1 GTSNPN, CDR2 SVGIG (reference sequence). The DNA of the CDR3 is TGTGCCTGGAGGTACAGGGGGCAATCAGCCCAGCATTTT. As protein: CAWRYRGQSAQHF.

This clone has a handful of counts. CDR3 in DNA: TGTGCCAGCAGCTTTCGGCCGGGACGGCCCTACGAGCAGTACTTC. Translating gives CASSFRPGRPYEQYF. The genes are TRBV11-2 and TRBJ2-7; D may be TRBD1 or TRBD2 (5 bases each). CDR1 and CDR2 from the germline V gene are SGHAT and FQNNGV. The CDR3 extends over 15 amino acids. V shed 3 bases and J shed 2 bases, with 14 bases lying between them. The whole variable domain, filled in from reference TRBV11-2 and TRBJ2-7, reads EAGVAQSPRYKIIEKRQSVAFWCNPISGHATLYWYQQILGQGPKLLIQFQNNGVVDDSQLPKDRFSAERLKGVDSTLKIQPAKLEDSAVYLCASSFRPGRPYEQYFGPGTRLTVT.

This sequence joins TRBV27 and TRBJ2-7; D is unresolved. V was trimmed by 1 base and J by 0 bases, leaving 16 bases between them. The CDR3 extends over 17 amino acids. CDR1 is MNHEY and CDR2 is SMNVEV in the germline V gene (reference sequence). The CDR3 DNA reads as TGTGCCAGCAGTTTATACCCCCCGCTGGTTAGCTCCTACGAGCAGTACTTC. Translated, it gives CASSLYPPLVSSYEQYF.

This sequence joins TRBV6-1 and TRBJ2-1, with TRBD1 as a possible D gene (5 bases). CDR1 and CDR2 (germline): MNHNS, SASEGT. V gave up 8 bases and J gave up 6 bases, with 20 bases separating them. The CDR3 has 15 amino acids. Here the CDR3 reads CASFIRAGLGNEQFF. The CDR3 nucleotides are TGTGCCAGCTTCATACGGGCAGGGTTGGGCAATGAGCAGTTCTTC.

The rearrangement joins TRBV19 to TRBJ2-2; a possible D gene is TRBD1 (5 bases). The CDR3 has 15 residues. Germline V gives CDR1 LNHDA, CDR2 SQIVND (reference sequence). V lost 2 bases and J lost 3, with 10 bases in between. The CDR3 DNA is TGTGCCAGTAGTATAACAGGCGGCTACACCGGGGAGCTGTTTTTT. This encodes CASSITGGYTGELFF. Supplemented by reference TRBV19 and TRBJ2-2, the full variable domain reads DGGITQSPKYLFRKEGQNVTLSCEQNLNHDAMYWYRQDPGQGLRLIYYSQIVNDFQKGDIAEGYSVSREKKESFPLTVTSAQKNPTAFYLCASSITGGYTGELFFGEGSRLTVL.

The V call is TRBV4-1, the J call TRBJ1-1; 9 bases are shared with TRBD1. The CDR3 is 14 amino acids. Trimming at V came to 3 bases and at J to 1 base, leaving 0 bases not matched to a gene. Germline CDR1 MGHRA, CDR2 YSYEKL. CDR3 amino acids: CASSQGQGNTEAFF. The CDR3 DNA follows: TGCGCCAGCAGCCAGGGACAGGGGAACACTGAAGCTTTCTTT.

The chain joins TRBV10-3 to TRBJ2-1, with D perhaps being TRBD1 or TRBD2 (5 bases each). The CDR3 spans 14 residues. Germline CDR1 and CDR2: ENHRY and SYGVKD. The V gene lost 3 bases and the J gene lost 7 bases, with 13 bases spanning the gap. The DNA for the CDR3 is TGTGCCATCAGTGAATGGCAGGGAGTTAATGAGCAGTTCTTC. It yields the protein CAISEWQGVNEQFF.